This note documents a single TCR beta chain sequence. The sample is drawn from a study of blood T cell repertoires in COVID-19. The CDR3 loop spans 18 amino acids. V dropped 4 bases and J dropped 3; count of bases not matched to a gene: 13. Germline lookup yields CDR1 LGHDT and CDR2 YNNKEL (reference sequence). Sequencing was performed with immunoSEQ multiplex PCR; in TCRdb, only in-frame clones are kept and a portion is missing. Seen here are 200,000 to 300,000 clones, roughly 91% observed once, and the top ten hold roughly 0.79%. The receptor was isolated from a man aged 25-45 years with COVID-19, enrolled during active disease. Sequenced: peripheral blood. The rearrangement uses TRBV3-1 (or the pseudogene TRBV3-2) and TRBJ2-3; TRBD2 agrees at 10 bases. CDR3 protein: CASSREAGGLMKTDTQYF. CDR3 sequence (DNA): TGTGCCAGCAGCCGCGAAGCGGGGGGGCTCATGAAGACAGATACGCAGTATTTT.